The 19 T cell receptor beta chains in this list originate from one sample, sequenced in a study of blood T cell repertoires in COVID-19. The data were produced by immunoSEQ multiplex PCR, yet TCRdb's version contains in-frame clones alone and is incomplete. Of 200,000 to 300,000 clones listed, more than 75% are singletons. Sequenced input: peripheral blood. These receptors came from a woman in her sixties with COVID-19, enrolled during active disease.

V usage is TRBV18 and J usage is TRBJ1-6; D perhaps matches TRBD1 (5 bases). Germline loops: CDR1 KGHSH, CDR2 LQKENI. The germline V and J ends were trimmed by 8 bases and 8 bases, with 13 bases remaining between them. The CDR3 sequence is 13 residues long. The CDR3 DNA follows: TGTGCCAGCATGACGGGAGGGGATTCACCCCTCCACTTT. Translation gives CASMTGGDSPLHF.

The V gene is TRBV7-2, the J gene TRBJ2-1, with D possibly matching TRBD2 (6 bases). The V gene's germline CDR1 is SGHTA and CDR2 FQGNSA. This CDR3 comprises 15 residues. With 6 bases removed from V and 0 bases from J, the gap between germline ends came to 12 bases. The CDR3 sequence: CASRIAANSYNEQFF. The DNA for the CDR3 is TGTGCCAGCAGGATAGCGGCCAACTCCTACAATGAGCAGTTCTTC.

Concerning this clone: This sample includes further DNA sequences coding for the same CDR3. V gene TRBV30 combines with J gene TRBJ2-5; D gene ambiguous. V lost 0 bases, J lost 5 bases, and 7 bases lay in between. This CDR3 is 12 amino acids long. Germline lookup yields CDR1 GTSNPN and CDR2 SVGIG (reference sequence). CDR3 protein: CAWSVLKETQYF. The DNA of the CDR3 is TGTGCCTGGAGTGTACTCAAGGAGACCCAGTACTTC.

The chain joins TRBV6-1 to TRBJ2-1, with D maybe TRBD1 (5 bases). Germline V gives CDR1 MNHNS, CDR2 SASEGT. The V end lost 0 bases, the J end lost 4 bases, and 7 bases lay between the germline ends. The CDR3 contains 14 residues. Written as DNA, the CDR3 is TGTGCCAGCAGTGAAGCCTCAGGGTACAATGAGCAGTTCTTC. Translated, it gives CASSEASGYNEQFF.

V and J are TRBV15 and TRBJ1-1; D unclear. V was cut by 4 bases and J by 0 bases, with 9 bases left in between. The CDR3 contains 14 residues. Germline V lookup: CDR1 LNHNV, CDR2 YYDKDF (reference sequence). The CDR3 DNA reads as TGTGCCACCAGCATCGGGAACATGAACACTGAAGCTTTCTTT. As protein: CATSIGNMNTEAFF.

DNA for the CDR3: TGTGCCAGTAGAAGGGGATATGGCTACACCTTC. Its translation is CASRRGYGYTF. V usage is TRBV19 and J usage is TRBJ1-2; D might be TRBD1 (5 bases). The germline CDR1 and CDR2 sequences are LNHDA and SQIVND (reference sequence). CDR3 length equals 11 residues. Between the trimmed V and J ends, which lost 6 bases and 5 bases, there was a span of 7 bases.

The gene calls are TRBV7-9 and TRBJ1-1; the match to TRBD1 covers 9 bases. This CDR3 has 17 residues. With 5 bases clipped from V and 1 base from J, the junction kept 11 bases outside the gene matches. Per germline, CDR1 SEHNR and CDR2 FQNEAQ (reference sequence). The CDR3 DNA follows: TGTGCCAGCAGCCTCCCCGGGACAGGGACAGCGAACACTGAAGCTTTCTTT. Residues: CASSLPGTGTANTEAFF.

The CDR3 spells CSASYSGSRTGTYEQYF. Written as DNA, the CDR3 is TGCAGTGCTAGTTATTCGGGTTCGAGAACAGGCACCTACGAGCAGTACTTC. The chain carries TRBV20-1 and TRBJ2-7, with D perhaps matching TRBD1 (5 bases). Deletions cut 3 bases from V and 2 bases from J, with 23 bases between. The germline V gene has CDR1 DFQATT and CDR2 SNEGSKA (reference sequence). This CDR3 has 17 residues.

The V gene is TRBV4-1, the J gene TRBJ1-1; 9 bases align to TRBD1. With 4 bases clipped from V and 11 bases from J, the junction kept 11 bases outside the gene matches. CDR1 and CDR2 from the germline V gene are MGHRA and YSYEKL. The CDR3 is 14 amino acids. CDR3 region: CASSPDRGPMRAFF. The CDR3 nucleotides read TGCGCCAGCAGCCCGGACAGGGGCCCGATGAGGGCTTTCTTT.

The rearrangement uses TRBV7-2 and TRBJ1-3; TRBD1 matches 7 bases. V trimming: 5 bases; J trimming: 4 bases; junction bases outside the gene matches: 14. The CDR3 sequence is 17 residues long. The germline gives CDR1 SGHTA, CDR2 FQGNSA. The CDR3, as DNA: TGTGCCAGCAGCCTAAGATTCAGGGGGTCGACGGGAAACACCATATATTTT. It translates to CASSLRFRGSTGNTIYF.

This chain joins TRBV7-8 and TRBJ2-2, with a weak D call TRBD2 (6 bases). Deletions cut 5 bases from V and 5 bases from J, with 21 bases between. The CDR3 extends over 17 amino acids. Germline V lookup: CDR1 SGHVS, CDR2 FQNEAQ. CDR3 amino acids: CASSTHSGLLNTGELFF. DNA for the CDR3: TGTGCCAGCAGCACACACTCGGGACTCCTCAATACCGGGGAGCTGTTTTTT.

This chain uses TRBV7-2 with TRBJ1-2; 10 bases are shared with TRBD1. CDR1 is SGHTA, CDR2 FQGNSA, per germline. This CDR3 region has 15 residues. The ends lost 3 bases at V and 7 bases at J; junction bases unmatched: 8. In DNA form, the CDR3 reads TGTGCCAGCAGCTTCTCCCCGGGACAGGGGATTGGCTACACCTTC. Protein: CASSFSPGQGIGYTF. The full variable domain, with the rest looked up from reference TRBV7-2 and TRBJ1-2, is GAGVSQSPSNKVTEKGKDVELRCDPISGHTALYWYRQSLGQGLEFLIYFQGNSAPDKSGLPSDRFSAERTGGSVSTLTIQRTQQEDSAVYLCASSFSPGQGIGYTFGSGTRLTVV.

The chain joins TRBV19 to TRBJ1-1; possibly TRBD1 for D (6 bases). Germline values: CDR1 LNHDA, CDR2 SQIVND (reference sequence). Trimming cost V 7 bases and J 5 bases, with 14 bases left between them. The CDR3 extends over 13 amino acids. CDR3 residues: CASIPQGRTEAFF. CDR3 DNA sequence: TGTGCCAGTATACCCCAGGGGAGAACTGAAGCTTTCTTT.

V usage is TRBV7-2 and J usage is TRBJ2-1; TRBD2 agrees at 11 bases. The germline V gene has CDR1 SGHTA and CDR2 FQGNSA. J gave up 8 bases and V 3 bases, and 12 bases lay outside the gene matches. CDR3 length: 17 residues. The CDR3: CASSLYGTSGLRDEQFF. DNA for the CDR3: TGTGCCAGCAGCTTGTACGGGACTAGCGGACTGAGGGATGAGCAGTTCTTC.

In its sample, this clone was seen once. The rearrangement links TRBV9 to TRBJ2-5; TRBD2 agrees at 8 bases. Trimming cost V 4 bases and J 5 bases; bases outside gene matches: 10. This CDR3 contains 15 residues. CDR1 is SGDLS and CDR2 is YYNGEE in the germline V gene. The CDR3 coding sequence is TGTGCCAGCAGCCCGCGGGGACTAGAGTATGAGACCCAGTACTTC. Its protein is CASSPRGLEYETQYF.

V is TRBV18 and J is TRBJ1-5; D is undetermined. Looked up from germline, CDR1 is KGHSH and CDR2 is LQKENI. Trimming left V 2 bases short and J 0 bases short, with 5 bases between. The CDR3 length is 14 residues. The CDR3 is CASSPTHSNQPQHF. The CDR3 DNA reads TGTGCCAGCTCACCAACTCATAGCAATCAGCCCCAGCATTTT.

This clone was seen just once. The rearrangement links TRBV18 to TRBJ2-7; D may be TRBD2 (7 bases). The germline CDR1 and CDR2 sequences are KGHSH and LQKENI. Deletions cut 6 bases from V and 3 bases from J, with 15 bases between. The CDR3 covers 14 residues. The CDR3 region has the DNA TGTGCCAGCTCTGATAAGGGGGGGAGCTACGAGCAGTACTTC. Amino acids: CASSDKGGSYEQYF.

The chain combines TRBV5-1 with TRBJ2-7; D might be TRBD1 (6 bases). V lost 7 bases, J lost 0 bases, and 11 bases lay in between. The V gene's germline CDR1 is SGHRS and CDR2 YFSETQ. This CDR3 spans 13 amino acids. The CDR3 loop reads CASGRQDSYEQYF. DNA for the CDR3: TGCGCCAGCGGAAGACAGGACTCCTACGAGCAGTACTTC.

The chain carries TRBV5-6 and TRBJ2-3, with 11 bases fitting TRBD2. V lost 1 base to trimming and J lost 7 bases; unmatched junction nucleotides: 2. Germline CDR1 SGHDT, CDR2 YYEEEE. The CDR3 has 14 residues. CDR3 sequence reads: CASSLTSGRHTQYF. The DNA for the CDR3 is TGTGCCAGCAGCTTGACTAGCGGGAGACATACGCAGTATTTT. Looking up the rest from reference TRBV5-6 and TRBJ2-3 gives the full variable domain: DAGVTQSPTHLIKTRGQQVTLRCSPKSGHDTVSWYQQALGQGPQFIFQYYEEEERQRGNFPDRFSGHQFPNYSSELNVNALLLGDSALYLCASSLTSGRHTQYFGPGTRLTVL.